This T cell receptor beta chain was retrieved from a study of blood T cell repertoires in COVID-19. At the level of the study: Donors in the United States, Italy and Spain gave samples during acute or convalescent COVID-19. Sample material is recorded as cDNA or gDNA derived from T cells, B-cell-depleted T cells, or PBMCs.

In the authors' workflow: Amplifying reference gene primers gave estimates of nucleated cell counts. TCRdb's copy holds only in-frame clones and misses some; the assay was immunoSEQ multiplex PCR. V, J and clone size were drawn from that table, and D and trimming were deduced from the DNA. This sample has about 69,000 clones, with 75% to 80% found just once. Germline V gene data show CDR1 as MDHEN and CDR2 as SYDVKM. This CDR3 contains 16 residues. V was cut by 1 base and J by 4 bases, with 13 bases left in between. The sequence was collected from a human donor in a cohort sampled during active COVID-19. V and J are TRBV28 and TRBJ1-4, with D perhaps matching TRBD1 (5 bases). The specimen was peripheral blood. The CDR3 DNA is TGTGCCAGCAGTTTATCCCCGGGGGAGAATAATGAAAAACTGTTTTTT. Its protein is CASSLSPGENNEKLFF. The full variable domain, completed using reference TRBV28 and TRBJ1-4, is DVKVTQSSRYLVKRTGEKVFLECVQDMDHENMFWYRQDPGLGLRLIYFSYDVKMKEKGDIPEGYSVSREKKERFSLILESASTNQTSMYLCASSLSPGENNEKLFFGSGTQLSVL.